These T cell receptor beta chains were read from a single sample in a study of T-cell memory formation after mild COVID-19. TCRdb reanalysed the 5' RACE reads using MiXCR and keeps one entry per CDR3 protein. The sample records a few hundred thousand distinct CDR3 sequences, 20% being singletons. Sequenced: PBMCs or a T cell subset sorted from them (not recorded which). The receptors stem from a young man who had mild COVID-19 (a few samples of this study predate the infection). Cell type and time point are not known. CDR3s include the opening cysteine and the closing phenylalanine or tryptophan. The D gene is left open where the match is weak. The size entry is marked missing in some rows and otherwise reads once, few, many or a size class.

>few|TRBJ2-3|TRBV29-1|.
TGCAGCGTTGAAAAGGATTCCACGAATACGCAGTATTTT
CSVEKDSTNTQYF
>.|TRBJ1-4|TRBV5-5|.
TGTGCCAGCAGCTTAATATCATGGGCAGGGGCTGAAAAACTGTTTTTT
CASSLISWAGAEKLFF
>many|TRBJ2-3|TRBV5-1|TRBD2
TGCGCCAGCAGCTCGGGGGGGCCCACAGATACGCAGTATTTT
CASSSGGPTDTQYF
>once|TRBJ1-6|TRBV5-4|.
TGTGCCAGCAGCCCCCCCGGGACCGGAGAGGTCCTCCACTTT
CASSPPGTGEVLHF
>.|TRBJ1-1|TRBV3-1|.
TGTGCCAGCAGCCAAGATAAGGGCTGGAAGAACACTGAAGCTTTCTTT
CASSQDKGWKNTEAFF
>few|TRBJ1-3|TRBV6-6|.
TGTGCCAGCAGTTACTCGACCGCCAGGGCTGGAAACACCATATATTTT
CASSYSTARAGNTIYF
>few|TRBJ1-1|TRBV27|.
TGTGCCAGCAGGATCCAGGGGAGGCCTGAAGCTTTCTTT
CASRIQGRPEAFF
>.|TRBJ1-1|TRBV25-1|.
TGTGCCAGCAGCCGAGAGGCCCCGAGCACTGAAGCTTTCTTT
CASSREAPSTEAFF
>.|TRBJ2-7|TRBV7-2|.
TGTGCCAGCAGCTTGTTTGTGGCGAGCTCCTACGAGCAGTACTTC
CASSLFVASSYEQYF
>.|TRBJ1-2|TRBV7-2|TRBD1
TGTGCCAGCAGCTTAGGAGGAGGGGGCGACTATGGCTACACCTTC
CASSLGGGGDYGYTF
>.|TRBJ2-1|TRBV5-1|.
TGCGCCAGCAGCTTGGAGGGGCCTAGCGCCTACAATGAGCAGTTCTTC
CASSLEGPSAYNEQFF
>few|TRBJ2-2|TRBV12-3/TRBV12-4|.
TGTGCCAGCAGTTTTATAGACAGCACCGCCGGGGAGCTGTTTTTT
CASSFIDSTAGELFF
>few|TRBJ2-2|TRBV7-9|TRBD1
TGTGCCAGCAGCTGGACCGGGACAGGGGACACCGGGGAGCTGTTTTTT
CASSWTGTGDTGELFF
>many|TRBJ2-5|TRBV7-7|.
TGTGCTAGCACCCGGGGTTTAAACCTCCAAGAGACCCAGTACTTC
CASTRGLNLQETQYF
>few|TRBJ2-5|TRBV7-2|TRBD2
TGTGCCAGCAGCTCGACTAGCGGGGGGGCAGAGACCCAGTACTTC
CASSSTSGGAETQYF
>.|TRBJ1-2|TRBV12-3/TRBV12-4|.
TGTGCCAGCAGTTTGGTTTCCTTCAGCTACACCTTC
CASSLVSFSYTF
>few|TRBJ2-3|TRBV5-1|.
TGCGCCAGCAGCTTGGCCTACACAGATACGCAGTATTTT
CASSLAYTDTQYF
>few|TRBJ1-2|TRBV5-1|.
TGCGCCAGCAGCCCCCTCCAGGGATATTACTACACCTTC
CASSPLQGYYYTF
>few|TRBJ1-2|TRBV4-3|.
TGCGCCAGCAGCCAAGATCGGGGGGCGGGGGATGGCTACACCTTC
CASSQDRGAGDGYTF
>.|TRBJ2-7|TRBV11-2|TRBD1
TGTGCCAGCAGCTACACAGGGGGTATAGACGAGCAGTACTTC
CASSYTGGIDEQYF
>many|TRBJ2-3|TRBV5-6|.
TGTGCCAGCAGCGATCGGAGGTATACGCAGTATTTT
CASSDRRYTQYF
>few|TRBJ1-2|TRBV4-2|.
TGTGCCAGCAGCCAAGCTATCAACAGGGACACCCAGAACTATGGCTACACCTTC
CASSQAINRDTQNYGYTF
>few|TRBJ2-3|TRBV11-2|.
TGTGCCAGCAGCAGATTAGGGGGTGCCACAGATACGCAGTATTTT
CASSRLGGATDTQYF
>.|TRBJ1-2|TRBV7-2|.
TGTGCCAGCAGCCCGAGATGGCGCTATGGCTACACCTTC
CASSPRWRYGYTF
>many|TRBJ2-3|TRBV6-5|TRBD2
TGTGCCAGCAGTAGACTAGCGGGGGGCACAGATACGCAGTATTTT
CASSRLAGGTDTQYF
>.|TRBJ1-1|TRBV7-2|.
TGTGCCAGCAGCCCCTACGGGGGGAGGTACACTGAAGCTTTCTTT
CASSPYGGRYTEAFF
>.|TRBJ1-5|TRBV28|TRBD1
TGTGCCAGCAGGGGGGACAGAGGGAATCAGCCCCAGCATTTT
CASRGDRGNQPQHF
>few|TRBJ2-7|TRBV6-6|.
TGTGCCAGCAACTTCAACTACGAGCAGTACTTC
CASNFNYEQYF
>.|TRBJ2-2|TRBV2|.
TGTGCCAGCAGCGGGCGTCAACCGCAGACCGGGGAGCTGTTTTTT
CASSGRQPQTGELFF
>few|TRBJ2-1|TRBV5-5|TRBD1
TGTGCCAGCAGCTCCCCTACCCGGGACAGGACTTCCAATGAGCAGTTCTTC
CASSSPTRDRTSNEQFF
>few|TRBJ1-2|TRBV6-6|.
TGTGCCAGCAGTGCCGGAGAGGCATCGGACTATGGCTACACCTTC
CASSAGEASDYGYTF
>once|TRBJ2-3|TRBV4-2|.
TGTGCCAGCAGCCAAGATCACGGGGGTACCCACACAGATACGCAGTATTTT
CASSQDHGGTHTDTQYF
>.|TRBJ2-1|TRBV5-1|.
TGCGCCAGCAGCTTGGCGGAAGTCTCCTACAATGAGCAGTTCTTC
CASSLAEVSYNEQFF